This T cell receptor beta chain was captured by sequencing in a study of identical twins. This CDR3 is built from 17 residues. Per germline, CDR1 LGHDT and CDR2 YNNKEL (reference sequence). TCRdb analysed the 5' RACE reads with MiXCR anew, one entry per CDR3 protein. The data contain 1.5 million to 2 million distinct CDR3 sequences, 25% to 35% of them singletons. Broader study findings: For monozygotic twins, models underestimated out-of-frame TCR alpha sharing.

A note on this clonotype: Its specificity is not known.

The receptor was isolated from a newborn girl in good health. The material sequenced was cord blood. The rearrangement links TRBV3-1 to TRBJ2-1; TRBD2 matches 11 bases. With the DNA end fitting TRBJ2-7 better, the J assignment may be wrong. CDR3 loop: CASRKTSGSGGYNEQYF. DNA of the CDR3: TGTGCCAGCAGGAAAACTAGCGGGAGTGGTGGTTACAATGAGCAGTACTTC.